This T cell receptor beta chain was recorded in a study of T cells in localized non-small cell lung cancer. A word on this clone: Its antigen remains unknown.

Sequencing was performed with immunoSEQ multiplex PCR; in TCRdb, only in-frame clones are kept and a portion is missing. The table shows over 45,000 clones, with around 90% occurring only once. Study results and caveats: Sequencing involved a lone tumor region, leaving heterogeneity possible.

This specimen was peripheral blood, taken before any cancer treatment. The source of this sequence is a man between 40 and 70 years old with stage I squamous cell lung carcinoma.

CDR3 bases: TGTGCCAGCAGTTTATGGGAAGGGGATACTGAAGCTTTCTTT. Translating gives CASSLWEGDTEAFF. The chain couples TRBV28 to TRBJ1-1; a weak D match, TRBD1 (5 bases). There are 14 residues in the CDR3. Trimming took off 0 bases at V and 5 bases at J, with 10 bases between the two ends. In germline, CDR1 is MDHEN, CDR2 SYDVKM.